The sequence of this T cell receptor beta chain was determined in a study of human T cells and chemical hapten exposure. Study details: TCR yield per sample varied, mainly due to pooled library volumes. Broader study findings: Following DPC sensitization, TCRs present above 1 in 1000 frequency showed no change.

Time point indicated: healthy volunteer bleed at 6 weeks. Extraction yielded total RNA from whole blood (unfractionated). Each cDNA molecule in the library carried unique molecular identifiers. Original handling: The median was about 96,000 TCRs per sample, ranging 23,224 to 690,600. A single record per CDR3 protein comes from TCRdb applying MiXCR to the RACE reads. TCRdb's processing, not the authors', yielded these V and J calls. Altogether approximately 59,000 distinct CDR3 sequences are present, about 5.7% being singletons, with the ten largest covering roughly 3.4%. At least ten counts were recorded for this clonotype. Its antigen is undetermined. This CDR3 has 16 residues. V lost 1 base and J lost 0, with 9 bases in between. CDR1 SNHLY and CDR2 FYNNEI come from the germline V gene.

This chain links TRBV2 with TRBJ1-4; no clear D gene. Specimen: whole blood. The clonotype originates from a female donor in good health. Some clones in this sample may be carry-over from other donors' samples. The CDR3 protein is CASSEGLVATNEKLFF. The DNA of the CDR3 is TGTGCCAGCAGTGAAGGGTTGGTTGCAACTAATGAAAAACTGTTTTTT.